The clone carrying this T cell receptor (beta chain) has at least ten counts. Its cognate antigen is unknown. Regions amplified from RNA transcripts were the TCR beta CDR3 regions. The HTBI set primed first-round TCR CDR3 RT-PCR. One entry per CDR3 protein, called by TCRdb with MiXCR from the multiplex PCR reads. The sample comprises approximately 640,000 distinct CDR3 sequences, 17% of which are singletons, and around 15% rests with the top ten. This record comes from a study of T cells in Graves' hyperthyroidism and ophthalmopathy. Study observations and caveats: Blood also held most thyroid clonotypes expanded beyond 0.001.

Orbital computed tomography, thyroid ultrasound, serum thyroxine and TRAb, and clinical symptoms together informed the diagnoses. The sequence was collected from a man aged 50-60 years with Graves' hyperthyroidism. Source material: blood.

In DNA form, the CDR3 reads TGTGCCAGCTCACCCCTTATGTTGGGGGCGGCTAATGAAAAACTGTTTTTT. Its protein is CASSPLMLGAANEKLFF. This chain joins TRBV18 and TRBJ1-4, with D possibly matching TRBD1 (6 bases). The CDR3 has 17 amino acids. CDR1 is KGHSH, CDR2 LQKENI, per germline. Trimming stripped 3 bases from V and 3 bases from J, with 17 bases between. Based on the CDR3 plus reference TRBV18 and TRBJ1-4, the full variable domain is NAGVMQNPRHLVRRRGQEARLRCSPMKGHSHVYWYRQLPEEGLKFMVYLQKENIIDESGMPKERFSAEFPKEGPSILRIQQVVRGDSAAYFCASSPLMLGAANEKLFFGSGTQLSVL.